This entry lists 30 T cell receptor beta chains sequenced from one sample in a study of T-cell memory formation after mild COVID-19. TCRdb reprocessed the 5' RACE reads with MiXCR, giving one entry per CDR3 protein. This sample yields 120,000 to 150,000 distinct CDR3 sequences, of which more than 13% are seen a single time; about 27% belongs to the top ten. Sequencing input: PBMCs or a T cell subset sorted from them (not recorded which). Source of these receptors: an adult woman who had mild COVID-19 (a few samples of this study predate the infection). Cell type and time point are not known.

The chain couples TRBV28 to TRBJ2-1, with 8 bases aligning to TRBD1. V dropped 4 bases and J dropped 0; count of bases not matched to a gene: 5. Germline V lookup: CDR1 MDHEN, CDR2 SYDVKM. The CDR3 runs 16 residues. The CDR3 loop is CASSSDRESSYNEQFF. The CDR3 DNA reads TGTGCCAGCAGTTCGGACAGGGAGAGCTCCTACAATGAGCAGTTCTTC.

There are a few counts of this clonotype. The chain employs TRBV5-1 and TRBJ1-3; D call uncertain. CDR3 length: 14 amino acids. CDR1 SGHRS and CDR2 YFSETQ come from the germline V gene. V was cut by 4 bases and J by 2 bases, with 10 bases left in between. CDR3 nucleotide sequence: TGCGCCAGCAGCCCCCTTGGGGCTGGAAACACCATATATTTT. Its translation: CASSPLGAGNTIYF.

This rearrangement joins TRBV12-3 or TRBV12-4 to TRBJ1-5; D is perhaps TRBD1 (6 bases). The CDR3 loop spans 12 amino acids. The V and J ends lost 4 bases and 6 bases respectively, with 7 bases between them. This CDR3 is CASSYRVQPQHF. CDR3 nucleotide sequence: TGTGCCAGCAGTTACAGGGTTCAGCCCCAGCATTTT.

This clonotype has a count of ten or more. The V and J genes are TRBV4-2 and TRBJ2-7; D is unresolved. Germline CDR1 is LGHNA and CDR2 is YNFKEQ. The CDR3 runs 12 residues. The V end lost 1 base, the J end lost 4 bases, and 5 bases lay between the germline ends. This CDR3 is CASSQGVYEQYF. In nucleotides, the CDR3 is TGTGCCAGCAGCCAAGGCGTTTACGAGCAGTACTTC.

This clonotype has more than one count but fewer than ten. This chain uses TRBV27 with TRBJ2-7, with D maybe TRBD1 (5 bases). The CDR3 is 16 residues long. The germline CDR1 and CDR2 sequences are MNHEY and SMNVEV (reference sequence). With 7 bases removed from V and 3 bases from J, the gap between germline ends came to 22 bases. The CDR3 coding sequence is TGTGCCAGCACCTTGATCGGCGGACAAGAACTCTACGAGCAGTACTTC. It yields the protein CASTLIGGQELYEQYF.

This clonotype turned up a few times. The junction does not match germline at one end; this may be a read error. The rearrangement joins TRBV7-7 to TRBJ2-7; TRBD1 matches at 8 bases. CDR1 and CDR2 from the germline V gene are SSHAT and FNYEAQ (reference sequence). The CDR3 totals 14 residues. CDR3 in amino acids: CASSPGTGEYEQYF. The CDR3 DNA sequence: TGTGCTAGCAGCCCGGGGACAGGAGAATACGAGCAGTACTTC.

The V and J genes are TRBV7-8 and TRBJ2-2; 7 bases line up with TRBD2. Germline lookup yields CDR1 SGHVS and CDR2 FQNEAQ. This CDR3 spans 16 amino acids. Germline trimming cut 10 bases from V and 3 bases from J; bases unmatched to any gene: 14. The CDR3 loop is CATSVAGLRDTGELFF. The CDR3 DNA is TGTGCCACTTCTGTAGCGGGCCTACGTGACACCGGGGAGCTGTTTTTT.

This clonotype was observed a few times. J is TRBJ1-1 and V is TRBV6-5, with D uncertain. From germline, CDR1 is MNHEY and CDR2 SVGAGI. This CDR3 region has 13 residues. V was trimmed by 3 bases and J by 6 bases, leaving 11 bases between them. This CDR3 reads CASSYRRAAEAFF. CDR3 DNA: TGTGCCAGCAGTTATCGGAGGGCGGCTGAAGCTTTCTTT.

DNA of the CDR3: TGCGCCAGCAGCCAACTAGGGCTCTATGGCTACACCTTC. This sequence encodes CASSQLGLYGYTF. J is TRBJ1-2 and V is TRBV4-1; D is unresolved. The CDR3 spans 13 residues. Germline V gene lookup returns CDR1 MGHRA and CDR2 YSYEKL. Trimming took 2 bases from V and 4 from J, leaving 8 bases between them.

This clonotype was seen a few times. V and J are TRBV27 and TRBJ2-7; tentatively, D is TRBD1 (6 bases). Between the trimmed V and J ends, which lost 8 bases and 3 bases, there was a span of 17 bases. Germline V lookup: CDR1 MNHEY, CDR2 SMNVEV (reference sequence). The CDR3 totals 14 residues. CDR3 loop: CASGVAGVRYEQYF. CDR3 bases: TGTGCCAGCGGTGTAGCAGGGGTCCGCTACGAGCAGTACTTC.

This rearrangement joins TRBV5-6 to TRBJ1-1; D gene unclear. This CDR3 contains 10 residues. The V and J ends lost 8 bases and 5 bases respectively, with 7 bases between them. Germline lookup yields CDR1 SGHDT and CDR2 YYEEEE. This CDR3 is CASVSTEAFF. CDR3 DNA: TGTGCCAGTGTTAGTACTGAAGCTTTCTTT. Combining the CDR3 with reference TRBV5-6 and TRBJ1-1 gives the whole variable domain DAGVTQSPTHLIKTRGQQVTLRCSPKSGHDTVSWYQQALGQGPQFIFQYYEEEERQRGNFPDRFSGHQFPNYSSELNVNALLLGDSALYLCASVSTEAFFGQGTRLTVV.

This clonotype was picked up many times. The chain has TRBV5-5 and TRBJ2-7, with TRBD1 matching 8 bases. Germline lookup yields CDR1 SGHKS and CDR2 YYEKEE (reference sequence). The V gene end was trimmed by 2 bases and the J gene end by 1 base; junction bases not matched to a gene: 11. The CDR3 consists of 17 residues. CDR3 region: CASSFLPWTGSSYEQYF. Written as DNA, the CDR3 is TGTGCCAGCAGCTTCCTCCCATGGACAGGGTCGTCCTACGAGCAGTACTTC.

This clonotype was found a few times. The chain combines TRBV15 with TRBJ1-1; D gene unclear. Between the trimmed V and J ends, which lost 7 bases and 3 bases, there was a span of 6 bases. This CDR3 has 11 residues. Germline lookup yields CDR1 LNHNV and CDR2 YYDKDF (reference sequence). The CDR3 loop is CATKGYTEAFF. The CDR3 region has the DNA TGTGCCACCAAAGGGTACACTGAAGCTTTCTTT.

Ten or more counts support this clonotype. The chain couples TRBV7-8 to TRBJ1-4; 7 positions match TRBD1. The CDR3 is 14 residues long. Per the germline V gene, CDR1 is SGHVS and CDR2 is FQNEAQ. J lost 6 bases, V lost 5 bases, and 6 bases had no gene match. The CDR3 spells CASSPLTGYEKLFF. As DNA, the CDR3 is TGTGCCAGCAGCCCTCTGACAGGGTATGAAAAACTGTTTTTT. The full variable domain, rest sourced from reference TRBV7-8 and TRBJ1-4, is GAGVSQSPRYKVAKRGQDVALRCDPISGHVSLFWYQQALGQGPEFLTYFQNEAQLDKSGLPSDRFFAERPEGSVSTLKIQRTQQEDSAVYLCASSPLTGYEKLFFGSGTQLSVL.

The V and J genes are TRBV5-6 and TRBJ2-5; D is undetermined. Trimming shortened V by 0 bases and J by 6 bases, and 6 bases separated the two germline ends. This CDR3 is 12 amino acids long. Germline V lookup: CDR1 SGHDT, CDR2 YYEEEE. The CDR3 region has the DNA TGTGCCAGCAGCTTGGGTTTGAAGACCCAGTACTTC. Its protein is CASSLGLKTQYF.

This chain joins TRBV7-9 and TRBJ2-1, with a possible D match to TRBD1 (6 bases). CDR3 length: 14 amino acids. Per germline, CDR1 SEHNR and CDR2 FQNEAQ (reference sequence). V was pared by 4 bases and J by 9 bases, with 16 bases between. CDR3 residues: CASSSPGHTTEQFF. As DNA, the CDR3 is TGTGCCAGCAGCTCCCCGGGACACACAACTGAGCAGTTCTTC.

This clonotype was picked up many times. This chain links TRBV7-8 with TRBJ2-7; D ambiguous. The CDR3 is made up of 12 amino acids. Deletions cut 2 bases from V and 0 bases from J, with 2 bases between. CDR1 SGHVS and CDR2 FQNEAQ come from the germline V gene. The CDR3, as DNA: TGTGCCAGCAGCTTAATCTCCTACGAGCAGTACTTC. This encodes CASSLISYEQYF.

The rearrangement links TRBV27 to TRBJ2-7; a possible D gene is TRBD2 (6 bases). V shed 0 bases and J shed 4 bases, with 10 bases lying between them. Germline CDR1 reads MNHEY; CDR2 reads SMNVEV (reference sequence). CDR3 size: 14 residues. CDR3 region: CASSLSSGAYEQYF. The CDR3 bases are TGTGCCAGCAGTTTATCTAGCGGAGCTTACGAGCAGTACTTC.

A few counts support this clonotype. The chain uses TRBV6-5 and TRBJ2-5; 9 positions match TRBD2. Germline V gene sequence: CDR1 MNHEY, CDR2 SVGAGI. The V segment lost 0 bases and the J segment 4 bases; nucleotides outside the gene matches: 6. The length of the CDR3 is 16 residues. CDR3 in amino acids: CASSYSSLAGVETQYF. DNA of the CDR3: TGTGCCAGCAGTTACTCTTCCTTAGCGGGGGTAGAGACCCAGTACTTC.

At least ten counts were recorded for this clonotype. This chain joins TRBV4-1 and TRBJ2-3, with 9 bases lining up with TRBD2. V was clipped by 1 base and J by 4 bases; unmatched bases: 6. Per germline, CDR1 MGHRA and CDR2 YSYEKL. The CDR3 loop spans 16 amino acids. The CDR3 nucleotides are TGCGCCAGCAGCCAAGGGGCGGGGGGGTTGGCAGATACGCAGTATTTT. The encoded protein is CASSQGAGGLADTQYF.

CDR3 coding DNA: TGTGCCAGCCAAAAGGGCTACACAGATACGCAGTATTTT. Residues: CASQKGYTDTQYF. The V and J genes are TRBV12-3 or TRBV12-4 and TRBJ2-3, with unresolved D. The CDR3 is made up of 13 amino acids. V lost 8 bases, J lost 2 bases, and 11 bases lay in between.

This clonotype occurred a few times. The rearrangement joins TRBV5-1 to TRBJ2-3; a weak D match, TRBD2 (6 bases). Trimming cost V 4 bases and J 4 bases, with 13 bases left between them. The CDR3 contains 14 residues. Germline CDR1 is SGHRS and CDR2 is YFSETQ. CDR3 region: CASSPDSGADTQYF. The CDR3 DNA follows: TGCGCCAGCAGCCCCGACTCGGGGGCAGATACGCAGTATTTT. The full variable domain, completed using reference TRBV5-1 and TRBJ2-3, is KAGVTQTPRYLIKTRGQQVTLSCSPISGHRSVSWYQQTPGQGLQFLFEYFSETQRNKGNFPGRFSGRQFSNSRSEMNVSTLELGDSALYLCASSPDSGADTQYFGPGTRLTVL.

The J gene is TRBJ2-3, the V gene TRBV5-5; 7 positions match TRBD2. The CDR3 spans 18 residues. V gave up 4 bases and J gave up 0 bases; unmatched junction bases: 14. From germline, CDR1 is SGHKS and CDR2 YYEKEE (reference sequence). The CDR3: CASSVPSGGSPSTDTQYF. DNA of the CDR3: TGTGCCAGCAGCGTCCCGTCCGGGGGGAGTCCTAGCACAGATACGCAGTATTTT.

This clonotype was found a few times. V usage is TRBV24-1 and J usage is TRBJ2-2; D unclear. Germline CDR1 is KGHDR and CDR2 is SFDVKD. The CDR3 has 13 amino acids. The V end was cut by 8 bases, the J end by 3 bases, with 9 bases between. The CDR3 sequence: CATIGRDTGELFF. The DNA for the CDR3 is TGTGCCACCATCGGTCGGGACACCGGGGAGCTGTTTTTT.

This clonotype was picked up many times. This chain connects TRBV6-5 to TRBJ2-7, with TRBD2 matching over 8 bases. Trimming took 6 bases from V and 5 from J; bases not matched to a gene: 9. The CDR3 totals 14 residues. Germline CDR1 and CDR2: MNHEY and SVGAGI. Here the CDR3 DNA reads TGTGCCAGCAGCCCAGCGGGAGATGTCAACGAGCAGTACTTC. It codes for CASSPAGDVNEQYF.

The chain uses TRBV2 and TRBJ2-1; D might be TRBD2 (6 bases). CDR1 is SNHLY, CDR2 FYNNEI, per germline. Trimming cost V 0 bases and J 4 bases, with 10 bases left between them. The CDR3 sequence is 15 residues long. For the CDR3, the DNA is TGTGCCAGCAGTGAAGCGCCAGGGACTTACAATGAGCAGTTCTTC. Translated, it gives CASSEAPGTYNEQFF.

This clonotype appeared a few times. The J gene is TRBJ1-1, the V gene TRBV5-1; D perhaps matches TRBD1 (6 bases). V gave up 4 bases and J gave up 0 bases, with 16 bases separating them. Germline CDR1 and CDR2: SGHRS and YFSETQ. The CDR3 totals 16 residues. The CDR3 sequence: CASSHDPDSLNTEAFF. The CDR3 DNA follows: TGCGCCAGCAGCCACGATCCGGACAGTCTGAACACTGAAGCTTTCTTT.

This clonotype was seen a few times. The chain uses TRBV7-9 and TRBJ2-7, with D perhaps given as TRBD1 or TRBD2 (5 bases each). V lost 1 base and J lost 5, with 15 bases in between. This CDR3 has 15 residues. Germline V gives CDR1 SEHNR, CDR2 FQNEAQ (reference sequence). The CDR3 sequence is CASSLVVGEWDEQYF. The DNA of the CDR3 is TGTGCCAGCAGCTTAGTGGTGGGGGAATGGGACGAGCAGTACTTC.

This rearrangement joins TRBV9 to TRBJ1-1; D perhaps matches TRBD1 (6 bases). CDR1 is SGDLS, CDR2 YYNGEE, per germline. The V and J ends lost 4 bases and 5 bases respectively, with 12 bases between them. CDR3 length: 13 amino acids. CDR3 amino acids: CASSSSRGTEAFF. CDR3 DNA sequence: TGTGCCAGCAGCTCAAGCAGGGGAACTGAAGCTTTCTTT.

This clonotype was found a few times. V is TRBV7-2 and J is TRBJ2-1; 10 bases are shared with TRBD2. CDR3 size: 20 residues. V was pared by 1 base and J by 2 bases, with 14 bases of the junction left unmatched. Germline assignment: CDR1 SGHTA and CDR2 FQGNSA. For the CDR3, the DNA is TGTGCCAGCAGCTTAGGACTGGAACTAGCGGGGCTTACGCCCTACAATGAGCAGTTCTTC. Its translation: CASSLGLELAGLTPYNEQFF.